The clone carrying this T cell receptor (beta chain) was counted once. The data were taken from a study of shared clonotypes between healthy human individuals. Study overall: The cohort had a couple of women and three men, ages 18 to 49.

Trimming shortened V by 5 bases and J by 0 bases, and 17 bases separated the two germline ends. The CDR3 length is 16 residues. Germline V CDR1 and CDR2: MNHEY, SMNVEV (reference sequence). In the naive CD8 group, cells lacked CD45RO and were positively selected for CCR7, so terminally differentiated effector memory CD45RA+ cells were left out. Here immunoSEQ multiplex PCR was the method, and the copy in TCRdb shows in-frame clones only, minus some. Counted here are 760,000 or so clones, approximately 97% occurring once; the ten biggest clones make up less than 0.25%. Material for sequencing was naive CD8+ T cells sorted from blood. The clonotype originates from a young man in good health. The V gene is TRBV27, the J gene TRBJ2-7; TRBD2 is a possible D gene (6 bases). The CDR3 region is CASSPSWGDSSYEQYF. In nucleotides, the CDR3 is TGTGCCAGCAGTCCCTCGTGGGGGGATAGCTCCTACGAGCAGTACTTC.